The 28 T cell receptor beta chains listed next were all sequenced from one sample in a study of early T cells in non-severe SARS-CoV-2 infection (dated by TCRdb to 2020 to 2023). Library prep was done by 5' RACE. Sequenced using a NextSeq 500. TCRdb reanalyzed the raw reads on its own, using fastp at Q25 for trimming and MiXCR for clone calling, and kept in-frame beta chains. Duplicate CDR3 protein sequences are folded into a single record with the most common DNA and genes. The sample table shows roughly 32,000 distinct CDR3 sequences, and 3.9% are seen once. 7% to 10% of the sample belongs to the ten largest clones. The sample consisted of whole blood. The receptors come from an adult who was a healthcare worker with PCR-confirmed SARS-CoV-2 infection or an uninfected control (not recorded which).

The table lists this clonotype with many counts. This chain links TRBV7-2 with TRBJ2-6; no definite D call. The CDR3 is made up of 13 amino acids. Trimming took 5 bases from V and 4 from J, leaving 6 bases between them. CDR1 and CDR2 (germline): SGHTA, FQGNSA. CDR3 in DNA: TGTGCCAGCAGCCGACCAGGGGCCAACGTCCTGACTTTC. Protein product: CASSRPGANVLTF.

Turning to this clonotype: A read error is possible here, since a much larger clone lies one base away. This chain joins TRBV19 and TRBJ2-5; 7 nucleotides agree with TRBD1. Germline trimming cut 6 bases from V and 6 bases from J; bases unmatched to any gene: 7. The germline V gene has CDR1 LNHDA and CDR2 SQIVND (reference sequence). This CDR3 is built from 13 residues. The CDR3 protein is CASSGQARKTQYF. The CDR3 DNA reads as TGTGCCAGTAGCGGACAGGCCAGGAAGACCCAGTACTTC. The full variable domain, with the rest looked up from reference TRBV19 and TRBJ2-5, is DGGITQSPKYLFRKEGQNVTLSCEQNLNHDAMYWYRQDPGQGLRLIYYSQIVNDFQKGDIAEGYSVSREKKESFPLTVTSAQKNPTAFYLCASSGQARKTQYFGPGTRLLVL.

This clonotype was seen repeatedly, ten times or more. The chain carries TRBV6-1 and TRBJ2-2, with TRBD2 as a possible D gene (5 bases). Trimming took off 3 bases at V and 5 bases at J, with 10 bases between the two ends. Germline-derived CDR1 and CDR2 are MNHNS and SASEGT. The CDR3 length is 14 residues. CDR3 DNA sequence: TGTGCCAGCAGTGATAAGTCGGGGACCGGGGAGCTGTTTTTT. Encoded protein: CASSDKSGTGELFF.

V usage is TRBV7-2 and J usage is TRBJ2-7, with 10 bases lining up with TRBD2. CDR3 length equals 14 residues. After removal of 5 bases from V and 3 bases from J, the junction contained 4 bases not matched to a gene. CDR1 is SGHTA and CDR2 is FQGNSA in the germline V gene. As DNA, the CDR3 is TGTGCCAGCAGCACCCAGCGGGGGGGCTACGAGCAGTACTTC. Amino acids: CASSTQRGGYEQYF.

This clonotype was observed a few times. J is TRBJ2-7 and V is TRBV12-3 or TRBV12-4; D remains ambiguous. This CDR3 contains 14 residues. V lost 6 bases and J 0 bases, leaving 12 bases between the germline ends. The CDR3 reads CASRPALSSYEQYF. In DNA form, the CDR3 reads TGTGCCAGCAGACCGGCCTTAAGCTCCTACGAGCAGTACTTC.

This clonotype has a handful of counts. J is TRBJ2-1 and V is TRBV20-1, with 13 bases fitting TRBD2. V lost 6 bases and J lost 8; bases outside the gene matches: 7. The CDR3 length is 14 residues. The germline gives CDR1 DFQATT, CDR2 SNEGSKA (reference sequence). The CDR3 nucleotides read TGCAGTGCGGGTGGACTAGCGGGAGACGATGAGCAGTTCTTC. This codes for CSAGGLAGDDEQFF.

This clonotype has ten or more counts. This chain uses TRBV14 with TRBJ2-1, with 12 bases matching TRBD2. CDR3 size: 17 residues. The junction had 9 bases not matched to a gene; V was cut back by 0 bases and J by 9 bases. CDR1 is SGHDN and CDR2 is FVKESK in the germline V gene. CDR3 bases: TGTGCCAGCAGCCAAGATAGCCTAGCGGGGGGGCTAGGTGAGCAGTTCTTC. It yields the protein CASSQDSLAGGLGEQFF. The complete variable domain, with remaining parts taken from reference TRBV14 and TRBJ2-1, reads EAGVTQFPSHSVIEKGQTVTLRCDPISGHDNLYWYRRVMGKEIKFLLHFVKESKQDESGMPNNRFLAERTGGTYSTLKVQPAELEDSGVYFCASSQDSLAGGLGEQFFGPGTRLTVL.

This clonotype was seen ten or more times. The genes are TRBV7-2 and TRBJ2-5, with TRBD2 as a possible D gene (5 bases). CDR1 and CDR2 from the germline V gene are SGHTA and FQGNSA. The V end lost 0 bases, the J end lost 14 bases, and 10 bases lay between the germline ends. The CDR3 spans 11 residues. CDR3 sequence (DNA): TGTGCCAGCAGCTTAGCACTAGGCCCATACTTC. Translation: CASSLALGPYF.

This clonotype occurred many times. The chain's CDR3 is CASSPLSTDTQYF. CDR3 DNA: TGTGCCAGCTCACCACTTAGCACAGATACGCAGTATTTT. The chain uses TRBV18 and TRBJ2-3; D ambiguous. CDR3 length equals 13 residues. V was shortened by 1 base and J by 0 bases, with 2 bases between the two germline ends. Germline V gives CDR1 KGHSH, CDR2 LQKENI.

In its sample, this clonotype ranks as medium-sized. This chain joins TRBV2 and TRBJ1-3; the match to TRBD1 covers 8 bases. The CDR3 sequence is 16 residues long. Germline CDR1 SNHLY, CDR2 FYNNEI. V lost 3 bases, J lost 5 bases, and 9 bases stayed unmatched. The DNA of the CDR3 is TGTGCCAGCAGTGAGCGGACAGGGACTGAGCGAAACACCATATATTTT. It is translated as CASSERTGTERNTIYF.

This clonotype was seen only a few times. This chain links TRBV29-1 with TRBJ2-3; D is perhaps TRBD1 (5 bases). Germline CDR1 is SQVTM and CDR2 is ANQGSEA. The CDR3 loop spans 17 amino acids. V gave up 1 base and J gave up 1 base, with 18 bases separating them. DNA of the CDR3: TGCAGCGTTGAAGCGCCAGTAGGGGTTCGGGGCACAGATACGCAGTATTTT. Residues: CSVEAPVGVRGTDTQYF.

This clonotype was observed at least ten times. CDR3 coding DNA: TGTGCCAGTAGTAGGGACACCGGGGAGCTGTTTTTT. Translating gives CASSRDTGELFF. The gene calls are TRBV19 and TRBJ2-2; D call uncertain. The CDR3 contains 12 residues. Trimming took off 4 bases at V and 3 bases at J, with 3 bases between the two ends. Germline-derived CDR1 and CDR2 are LNHDA and SQIVND (reference sequence).

This clonotype was observed many times. The genes are TRBV27 and TRBJ1-6, with D possibly TRBD1 on 6 matching bases. The V and J ends lost 3 bases and 5 bases respectively, with 8 bases between them. Germline CDR1 reads MNHEY; CDR2 reads SMNVEV (reference sequence). This CDR3 spans 14 amino acids. The DNA for the CDR3 is TGTGCCAGCAGTTTCCAGGGGAATAATTCACCCCTCCACTTT. This encodes CASSFQGNNSPLHF.

The chain combines TRBV29-1 with TRBJ2-1, with D perhaps assigned TRBD1 or TRBD2 (5 bases each). Per the germline V gene, CDR1 is SQVTM and CDR2 is ANQGSEA. Trimming shortened V by 7 bases and J by 8 bases, and 18 bases separated the two germline ends. CDR3 length: 13 residues. CDR3 DNA sequence: TGCAGCGCCCGGGACCGAGTAGCATATGAGCAGTTCTTC. Amino acid sequence: CSARDRVAYEQFF.

This clonotype has just a few counts. The gene calls are TRBV11-3 and TRBJ2-1; D may be TRBD2 (7 bases). The CDR3 contains 15 residues. Germline-derived CDR1 and CDR2 are SGHNT and YENEEA. V was pared by 5 bases and J by 5 bases, with 16 bases between. The CDR3 DNA follows: TGTGCCAGCAGCCGGGGGCGGGGGCCCAACAATGAGCAGTTCTTC. Amino acids: CASSRGRGPNNEQFF.

The sample holds a few counts of this clonotype. This chain uses TRBV5-4 with TRBJ2-7, with D unclear. V gave up 2 bases and J gave up 2 bases, with 8 bases separating them. Germline CDR1 reads SGHNT; CDR2 reads YYREEE (reference sequence). This CDR3 region has 13 residues. The CDR3 DNA sequence: TGTGCCAGCAGCTTCGGCCAGACCTACGAGCAGTACTTC. Translating gives CASSFGQTYEQYF.

This clonotype was counted ten times or more. J is TRBJ1-2 and V is TRBV7-9; 10 bases match TRBD1. The length of the CDR3 is 15 residues. J gave up 4 bases and V 5 bases, and 7 bases lay outside the gene matches. Germline V gives CDR1 SEHNR, CDR2 FQNEAQ (reference sequence). The DNA for the CDR3 is TGTGCCAGCAGCCCAGACGGGACAGGGGTCTATGGCTACACCTTC. As protein: CASSPDGTGVYGYTF.

There are many counts of this clonotype. V is TRBV7-2 and J is TRBJ2-5; tentatively, D is TRBD2 (6 bases). Germline-derived CDR1 and CDR2 are SGHTA and FQGNSA. V was trimmed by 8 bases and J by 5 bases, leaving 18 bases between them. The CDR3 sequence is 14 residues long. CDR3 DNA sequence: TGTGCCAGCCTACTGCGACTAGATCATGAGACCCAGTACTTC. Translated, it gives CASLLRLDHETQYF.

The chain joins TRBV11-2 to TRBJ1-4, with 7 bases that match TRBD1. V dropped 5 bases and J dropped 8; count of bases not matched to a gene: 8. The CDR3 has 14 amino acids. Germline lookup yields CDR1 SGHAT and CDR2 FQNNGV. Written as DNA, the CDR3 is TGTGCCAGCAGCCTACAGGGGACTATGGAAAAACTGTTTTTT. It specifies CASSLQGTMEKLFF.

There are many counts of this clonotype. The J gene is TRBJ2-7, the V gene TRBV29-1; D not certain. This CDR3 is built from 14 residues. From germline, CDR1 is SQVTM and CDR2 ANQGSEA. The V gene lost 6 bases and the J gene lost 0 bases, with 15 bases spanning the gap. The CDR3 here is CSVLLFPSSYEQYF. As DNA, the CDR3 is TGCAGCGTCCTGCTCTTTCCGAGCTCCTACGAGCAGTACTTC.

This clonotype was seen many times. The genes are TRBV19 and TRBJ1-4; 9 bases are shared with TRBD1. The germline V gene has CDR1 LNHDA and CDR2 SQIVND (reference sequence). The V gene end was trimmed by 8 bases and the J gene end by 8 bases; junction bases not matched to a gene: 9. This CDR3 is built from 14 residues. The CDR3 reads CASLNRGRDEKLFF. CDR3 nucleotides: TGTGCCAGTCTCAACAGGGGGCGCGACGAAAAACTGTTTTTT.

This clonotype was detected ten times or more. This chain uses TRBV9 with TRBJ2-1; tentatively, D is TRBD1 or TRBD2 (5 bases each). The V gene lost 5 bases and the J gene lost 4 bases, with 13 bases spanning the gap. CDR1 is SGDLS, CDR2 YYNGEE, per germline. This CDR3 has 14 residues. The CDR3: CASSPRDDYNEQFF. In DNA, the CDR3 is TGTGCCAGCAGTCCCCGGGACGATTACAATGAGCAGTTCTTC.

The chain has TRBV9 and TRBJ1-1; D ambiguous. The CDR3 covers 13 residues. The ends were cut back, 0 bases at V and 3 bases at J, with 6 bases in the middle. Germline CDR1 SGDLS, CDR2 YYNGEE. This chain's CDR3 is CASSVDLYTEAFF. CDR3 bases: TGTGCCAGCAGCGTAGACTTATACACTGAAGCTTTCTTT.

This clonotype occurred many times. V is TRBV14 and J is TRBJ2-1; D is possibly TRBD2 (5 bases). The CDR3 is 16 residues long. The V end lost 4 bases, the J end lost 6 bases, and 19 bases lay between the germline ends. Germline V gene data show CDR1 as SGHDN and CDR2 as FVKESK. CDR3 protein: CASSRGRGILSNEQFF. In nucleotides, the CDR3 is TGTGCCAGCAGCCGCGGTCGAGGGATTCTTAGCAATGAGCAGTTCTTC.

Ten or more counts support this clonotype. V usage is TRBV29-1 and J usage is TRBJ1-5, with D maybe TRBD1 (6 bases). The CDR3 has 13 residues. V gave up 7 bases and J gave up 10 bases, with 20 bases separating them. Per the germline V gene, CDR1 is SQVTM and CDR2 is ANQGSEA. CDR3 sequence (DNA): TGCAGCGAACTCTACAGGGTTTTCATTCCCCAGCATTTT. Amino acids: CSELYRVFIPQHF.

This clonotype has ten or more counts. The chain links TRBV11-2 to TRBJ2-5; D remains ambiguous. The CDR3 contains 13 residues. V shed 0 bases and J shed 6 bases, with 8 bases lying between them. Germline V gene lookup returns CDR1 SGHAT and CDR2 FQNNGV. As DNA, the CDR3 is TGTGCCAGCAGCTTAGATCGGCGGCAGACCCAGTACTTC. It yields the protein CASSLDRRQTQYF. The variable domain in full, with the rest retrieved from reference TRBV11-2 and TRBJ2-5, is EAGVAQSPRYKIIEKRQSVAFWCNPISGHATLYWYQQILGQGPKLLIQFQNNGVVDDSQLPKDRFSAERLKGVDSTLKIQPAKLEDSAVYLCASSLDRRQTQYFGPGTRLLVL.

In this sample, this clonotype turned up many times. The chain recombines TRBV11-2 with TRBJ1-1; D uncertain. Germline lookup yields CDR1 SGHAT and CDR2 FQNNGV. V shed 1 base and J shed 1 base, with 13 bases lying between them. This CDR3 is 16 amino acids long. Here the CDR3 DNA reads TGTGCCAGCAGCTTAGTTGCGGGAGTACAGAACACTGAAGCTTTCTTT. Its protein product is CASSLVAGVQNTEAFF.

In DNA, the CDR3 is TGTGCCAGCAGTGTGCCCGGGCCGTCGACTGAAGCTTTCTTT. Protein: CASSVPGPSTEAFF. The V and J genes are TRBV6-2 or TRBV6-3 and TRBJ1-1; D is uncertain. This CDR3 has 14 amino acids. Between the trimmed V and J ends, which lost 5 bases and 5 bases, there was a span of 15 bases. Germline V CDR1 and CDR2: MNHEY, SVGEGT.